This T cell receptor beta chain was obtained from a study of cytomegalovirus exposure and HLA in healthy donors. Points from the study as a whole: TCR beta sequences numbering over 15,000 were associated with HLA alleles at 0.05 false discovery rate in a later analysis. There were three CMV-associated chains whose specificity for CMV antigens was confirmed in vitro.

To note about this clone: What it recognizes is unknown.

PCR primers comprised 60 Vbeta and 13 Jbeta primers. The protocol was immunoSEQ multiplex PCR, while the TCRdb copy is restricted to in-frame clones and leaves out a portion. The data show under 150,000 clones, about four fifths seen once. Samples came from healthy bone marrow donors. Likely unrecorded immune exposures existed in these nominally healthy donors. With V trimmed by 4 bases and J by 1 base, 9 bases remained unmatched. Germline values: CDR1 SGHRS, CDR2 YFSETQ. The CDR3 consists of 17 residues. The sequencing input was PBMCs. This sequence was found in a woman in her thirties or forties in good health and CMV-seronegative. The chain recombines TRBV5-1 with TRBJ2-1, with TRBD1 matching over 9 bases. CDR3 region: CASSKAPGQGSYNEQFF. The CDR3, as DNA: TGCGCCAGCAGCAAGGCTCCGGGACAGGGATCCTACAATGAGCAGTTCTTC.